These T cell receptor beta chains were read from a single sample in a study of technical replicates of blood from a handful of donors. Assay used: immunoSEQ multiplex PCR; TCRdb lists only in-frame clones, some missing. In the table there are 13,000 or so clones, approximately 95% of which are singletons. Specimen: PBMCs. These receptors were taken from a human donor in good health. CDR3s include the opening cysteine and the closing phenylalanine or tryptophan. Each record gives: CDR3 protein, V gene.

CASSEASGSGQAGSYEQYF TRBV6-1
CASSLVAGGSETQYF TRBV5-1
CASLPLGQGNNQPQHF TRBV19
CASSWGQSYEQYF TRBV27
CASSHRDRDIDTQYF TRBV5-4
CSVSLAATDTQYF TRBV29-1
CASSEGLAAVRANVLTF TRBV9
CASTGLAGANVLTF TRBV2
CAISAGLAGNEQYF TRBV10-3
CASSLLAGVETQYF TRBV6-5
CASSLDSGGYNEQFF TRBV5-4
CAWNRRREKLFF TRBV30
CASSIGTSGSQTQYF TRBV5-1
CASSFGSGNPDTQYF TRBV5-1
CASSATGLEQYF TRBV5-1
CASSLTGEQPQHF TRBV7-6
CASSVQAGVNINEQFF TRBV9
CASSRGGSSAYEQYF TRBV19
CASSVGTDQPQHF TRBV9
CASRLDRGAYEQYF TRBV6-5
CASTLGTQGVNNEQFF TRBV7-3
CASARTGGRGEAFF TRBV28
CAISDPDREWAGYTF TRBV10-3
CASSEQASGDNEQFF TRBV6-4
CASSLAQQVNEKLFF TRBV7-9
CASSGQGYNQPQHF TRBV19
CASSPPSRATQYF TRBV28
CASSALEGQLYGYTF TRBV6-5
CASTPGSSYNEQFF TRBV9
CASSTGTDSNQPQHF TRBV5-8
CASSYNSGTAKETQYF TRBV7-2
CASSEGLAGAPYEQYF TRBV9
CSVNEVDRFSGANVLTF TRBV29-1
CASSPSYEQYF TRBV7-2
CASSTPGLAGVADTQYF TRBV19
CASTQTGFSYNEQFF TRBV19
CASSLGGSGRGEQYF TRBV11-2
CASRSRDTIYGYTF TRBV6-5
CAWSKKGQGGDTIYF TRBV30
CASSLEDRVYTEAFF TRBV11-2
CASSPPVVSGNTIYF TRBV11-2
CASSLELGQGHEQYF TRBV7-8
CASSSLAGAAYNEQFF TRBV6-6
CASSLGTSYYEQYF TRBV27
CASSLGGGSYEQYF TRBV28
CASSLDKGENEKLFF TRBV5-4
CASSFDRGQPQHF TRBV7-8
CASSLVQGAADTQYF TRBV7-2
CASSLHRVRDEKLFF TRBV27
CASSSGVEQYF TRBV11-2
CASSEAFGVHHEQYF TRBV2
CASSSGLAGVTEQFF TRBV7-8
CASSLGGGGEQFF TRBV5-1
CASSEALAGGETQYF TRBV2
CASSYDRATEAFF TRBV27